This note documents a single TCR beta chain sequence. This sample stems from a study of blood T cell repertoires in COVID-19. Study in general: Both acute and convalescent COVID-19 samples were obtained from the United States, Italy and Spain. The analysed material was cDNA or gDNA that came from T cells, B-cell-depleted T cells, or PBMCs.

In the original workflow: Amplified reference gene primers provided the basis for estimating nucleated cell counts. Measured with immunoSEQ multiplex PCR; TCRdb has only the in-frame clones, and not every one. The V and J calls and clone size come from that table; D and trimming were worked out from the DNA. This sample has roughly 300,000 clones, with roughly 85% found just once. This TCR was recovered from a human donor in a cohort sampled during active COVID-19. The material sequenced was peripheral blood.

This CDR3 is CASSVAGQQAFF. In DNA form, the CDR3 reads TGTGCCAGCAGTGTTGCGGGTCAGCAAGCTTTCTTT. The chain is built from TRBV2 and TRBJ1-1, with D unclear. CDR3 length: 12 amino acids. Germline V gene lookup returns CDR1 SNHLY and CDR2 FYNNEI. Trimming removed 4 bases at V and 9 bases at J, with 12 bases between.